The entry that follows covers one TCR beta chain sequence. This entry comes from a study of T cells in tumors after PD-1 blockade. The V gene's germline CDR1 is MNHEY and CDR2 SMNVEV (reference sequence). This CDR3 region has 14 residues. V was pared by 5 bases and J by 4 bases, with 15 bases between. Libraries were prepared by immunoSEQ multiplex PCR; TCRdb keeps only in-frame clonotypes and omits some of them. In the table there are 10,000 to 15,000 clones, approximately 64% of which are singletons. The clonotype originates from a human donor with cutaneous squamous cell carcinoma. Sequencing was performed on tumor tissue, taken before anti-PD-1 treatment. The chain combines TRBV27 with TRBJ2-7, with D perhaps matching TRBD2 (5 bases). The CDR3, as DNA: TGTGCCAGCAGTCATGGTGGGTCGGGATACGAGCAGTACTTC. It codes for CASSHGGSGYEQYF.